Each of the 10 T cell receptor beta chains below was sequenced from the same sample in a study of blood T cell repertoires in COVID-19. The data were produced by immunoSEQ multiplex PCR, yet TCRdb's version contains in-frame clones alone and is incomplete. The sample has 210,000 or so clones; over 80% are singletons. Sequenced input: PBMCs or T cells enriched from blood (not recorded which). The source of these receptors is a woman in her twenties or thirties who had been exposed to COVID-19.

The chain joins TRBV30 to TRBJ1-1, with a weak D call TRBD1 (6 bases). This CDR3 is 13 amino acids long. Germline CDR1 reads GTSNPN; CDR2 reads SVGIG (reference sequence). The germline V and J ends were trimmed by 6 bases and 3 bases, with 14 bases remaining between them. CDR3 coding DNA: TGTGCCTGCGAGGACAGTTCATACACTGAAGCTTTCTTT. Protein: CACEDSSYTEAFF.

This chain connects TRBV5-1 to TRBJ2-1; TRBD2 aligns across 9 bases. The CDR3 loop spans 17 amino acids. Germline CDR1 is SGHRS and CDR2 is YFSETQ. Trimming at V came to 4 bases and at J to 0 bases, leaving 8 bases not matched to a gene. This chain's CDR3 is CASSRGSGSPSYNEQFF. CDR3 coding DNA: TGCGCCAGCAGCCGAGGTAGCGGGAGCCCCTCCTACAATGAGCAGTTCTTC.

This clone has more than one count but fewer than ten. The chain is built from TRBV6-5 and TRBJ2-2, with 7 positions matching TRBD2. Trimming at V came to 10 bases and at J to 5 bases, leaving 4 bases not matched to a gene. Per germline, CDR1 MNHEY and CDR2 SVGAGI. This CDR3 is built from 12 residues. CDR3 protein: CAIGRATGELFF. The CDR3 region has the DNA TGTGCCATAGGGAGGGCGACCGGGGAGCTGTTTTTT.

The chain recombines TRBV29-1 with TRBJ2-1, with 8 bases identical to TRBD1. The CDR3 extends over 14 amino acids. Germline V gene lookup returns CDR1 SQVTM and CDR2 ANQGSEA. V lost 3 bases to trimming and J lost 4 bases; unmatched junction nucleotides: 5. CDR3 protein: CSVERTGTYNEQFF. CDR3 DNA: TGCAGCGTTGAGAGGACAGGGACTTACAATGAGCAGTTCTTC.

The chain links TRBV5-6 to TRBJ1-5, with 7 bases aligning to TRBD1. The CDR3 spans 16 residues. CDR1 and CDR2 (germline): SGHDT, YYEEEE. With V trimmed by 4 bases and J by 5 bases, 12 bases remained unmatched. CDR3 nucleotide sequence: TGTGCCAGCAGCCAAACGACAGGGAAGGAGGATCAGCCCCAGCATTTT. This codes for CASSQTTGKEDQPQHF. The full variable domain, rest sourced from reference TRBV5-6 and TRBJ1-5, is DAGVTQSPTHLIKTRGQQVTLRCSPKSGHDTVSWYQQALGQGPQFIFQYYEEEERQRGNFPDRFSGHQFPNYSSELNVNALLLGDSALYLCASSQTTGKEDQPQHFGDGTRLSIL.

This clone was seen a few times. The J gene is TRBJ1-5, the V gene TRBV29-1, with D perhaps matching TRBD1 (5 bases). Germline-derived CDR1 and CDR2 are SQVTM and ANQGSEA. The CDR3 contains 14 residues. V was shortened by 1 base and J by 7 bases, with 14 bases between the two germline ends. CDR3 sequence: CSVEAWQGEQPQHF. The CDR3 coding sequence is TGCAGCGTTGAAGCGTGGCAGGGCGAGCAGCCCCAGCATTTT.

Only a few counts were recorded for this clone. As DNA, the CDR3 is TGTGCCAGTAGTATGAGAAGTAGCGCTAAAAACATTCAGTACTTC. This translates into CASSMRSSAKNIQYF. J is TRBJ2-4 and V is TRBV19; D is perhaps TRBD2 (5 bases). The CDR3 runs to 15 residues. Trimming pared 3 bases from V and 4 bases from J, leaving 13 bases between. The germline V gene has CDR1 LNHDA and CDR2 SQIVND (reference sequence).

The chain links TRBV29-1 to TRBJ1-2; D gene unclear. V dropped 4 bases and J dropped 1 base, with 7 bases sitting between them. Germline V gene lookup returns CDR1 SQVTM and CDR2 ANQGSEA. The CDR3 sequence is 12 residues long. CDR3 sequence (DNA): TGCAGCGTTGGAGTCCGTAACTATGGCTACACCTTC. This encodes CSVGVRNYGYTF.

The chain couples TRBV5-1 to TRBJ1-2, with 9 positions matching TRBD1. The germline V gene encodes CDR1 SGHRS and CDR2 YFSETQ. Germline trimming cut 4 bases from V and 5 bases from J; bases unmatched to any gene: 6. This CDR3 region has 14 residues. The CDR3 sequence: CASSPGTGRYGYTF. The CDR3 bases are TGCGCCAGCAGCCCCGGGACAGGGAGATATGGCTACACCTTC.

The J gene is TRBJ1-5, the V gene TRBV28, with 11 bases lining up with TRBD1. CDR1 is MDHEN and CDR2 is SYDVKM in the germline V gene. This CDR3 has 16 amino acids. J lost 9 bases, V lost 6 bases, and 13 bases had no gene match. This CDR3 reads CASSPSGQGAGGPQHF. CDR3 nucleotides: TGTGCCAGCAGCCCTTCCGGACAGGGGGCAGGAGGGCCCCAGCATTTT.